Reported below is one T cell receptor beta chain. This PCR relied on a set of 60 Vbeta primers and 13 Jbeta primers. The protocol was immunoSEQ multiplex PCR, while the TCRdb copy is restricted to in-frame clones and leaves out a portion. The sample lists 150,000 to 200,000 clones; 77% were seen once. These data belong to a study of cytomegalovirus exposure and HLA in healthy donors. In germline, CDR1 is WNHNN, CDR2 SYGVQD (reference sequence). This CDR3 contains 13 residues. V lost 9 bases and J lost 9; bases outside the gene matches: 7. The J gene is TRBJ1-6, the V gene TRBV10-1; 8 bases map to TRBD1. Sequenced sample: PBMCs. The clonotype originates from a woman aged 60-70 years in good health and CMV-seropositive. The CDR3 region is CARRTGSFSPLHF. CDR3 coding DNA: TGCGCCAGAAGGACAGGGAGTTTTTCACCCCTCCACTTT.